This TCR beta chain was profiled in a study of T cell repertoires in cytomegalovirus infection. In the study overall: Selection of CMV epitopes for the study included recently identified HLA-C-restricted and well-studied HLA-B-restricted ones. Indications of both CMV infection and matching HLA type were provided by public TCR beta signatures.

Study observations and caveats: HLA-C-restricted, CMV-specific TCR beta clonotypes were dominant ex vivo.

In regard to this clonotype: The antigen remains unidentified.

Each CDR3 protein is one row after TCRdb ran MiXCR on the reads. The data contain approximately 100,000 distinct CDR3 sequences, roughly 40% of them seen just once; the ten biggest clones take up approximately 74%. This clonotype was obtained from a human donor in good health (CMV status not recorded). Some clones in this sample may be carry-over from other donors' samples. Here the sequenced sample was CD8+ T cells from cultured PBMCs, taken from culture after CMV antigen stimulation.

CDR3 sequence: CASSPRGREKLFF. CDR3 bases: TGTGCCAGCAGTCCGAGGGGGAGAGAAAAACTGTTTTTT. V is TRBV12-3 or TRBV12-4 and J is TRBJ1-4; tentatively, D is TRBD1 (6 bases). The V end was cut by 5 bases, the J end by 8 bases, with 12 bases between. The CDR3 consists of 13 residues.